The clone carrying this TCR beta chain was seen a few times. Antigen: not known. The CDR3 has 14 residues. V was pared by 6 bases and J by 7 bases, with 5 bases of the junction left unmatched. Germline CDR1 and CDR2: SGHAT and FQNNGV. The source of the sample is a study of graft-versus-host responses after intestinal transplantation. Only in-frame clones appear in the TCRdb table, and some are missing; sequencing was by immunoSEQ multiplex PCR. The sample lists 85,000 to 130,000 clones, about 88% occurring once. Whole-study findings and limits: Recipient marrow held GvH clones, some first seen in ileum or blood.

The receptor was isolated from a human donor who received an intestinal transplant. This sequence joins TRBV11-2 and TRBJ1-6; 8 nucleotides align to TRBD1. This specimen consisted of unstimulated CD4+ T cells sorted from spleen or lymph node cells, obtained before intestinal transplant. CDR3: CASRSQGANSPLHF. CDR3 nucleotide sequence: TGTGCCAGCAGGAGCCAGGGGGCCAATTCACCCCTCCACTTT.